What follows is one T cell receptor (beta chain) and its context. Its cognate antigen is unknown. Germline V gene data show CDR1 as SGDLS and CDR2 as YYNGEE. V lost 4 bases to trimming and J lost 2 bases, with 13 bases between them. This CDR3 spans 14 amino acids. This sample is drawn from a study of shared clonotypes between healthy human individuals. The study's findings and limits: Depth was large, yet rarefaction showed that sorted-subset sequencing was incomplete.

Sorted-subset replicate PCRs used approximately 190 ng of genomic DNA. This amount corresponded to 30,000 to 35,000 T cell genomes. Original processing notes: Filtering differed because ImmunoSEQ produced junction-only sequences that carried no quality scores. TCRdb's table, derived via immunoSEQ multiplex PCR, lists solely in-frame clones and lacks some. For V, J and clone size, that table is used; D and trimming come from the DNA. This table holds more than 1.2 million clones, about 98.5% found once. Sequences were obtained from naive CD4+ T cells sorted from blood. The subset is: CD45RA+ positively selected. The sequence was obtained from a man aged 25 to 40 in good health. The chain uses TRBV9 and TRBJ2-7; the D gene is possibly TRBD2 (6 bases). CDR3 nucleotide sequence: TGTGCCAGCAGCAAGGAGGGCCTGACCTACGAGCAGTACTTC. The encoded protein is CASSKEGLTYEQYF.